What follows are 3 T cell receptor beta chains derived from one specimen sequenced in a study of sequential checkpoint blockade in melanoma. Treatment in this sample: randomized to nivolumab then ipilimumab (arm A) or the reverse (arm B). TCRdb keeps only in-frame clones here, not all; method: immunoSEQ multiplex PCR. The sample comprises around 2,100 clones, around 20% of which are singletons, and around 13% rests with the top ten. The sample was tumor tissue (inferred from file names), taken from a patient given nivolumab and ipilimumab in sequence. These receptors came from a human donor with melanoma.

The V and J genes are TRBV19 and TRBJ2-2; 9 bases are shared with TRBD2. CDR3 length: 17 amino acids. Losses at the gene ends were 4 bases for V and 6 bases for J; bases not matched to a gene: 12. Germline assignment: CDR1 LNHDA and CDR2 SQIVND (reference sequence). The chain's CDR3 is CASSTLERAGGAGELFF. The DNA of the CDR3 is TGTGCCAGTAGTACCCTCGAGCGAGCGGGGGGAGCCGGGGAGCTGTTTTTT.

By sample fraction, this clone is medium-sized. CDR3 nucleotides: TGTGCCAGCAGCCCCTGGACTAGCGGGGGGTTAAATGAGCAGTTCTTC. Translating it yields CASSPWTSGGLNEQFF. J is TRBJ2-1 and V is TRBV11-3; 14 bases align to TRBD2. V was clipped by 5 bases and J by 7 bases; unmatched bases: 7. The germline CDR1 and CDR2 sequences are SGHNT and YENEEA. This CDR3 is 16 amino acids long.

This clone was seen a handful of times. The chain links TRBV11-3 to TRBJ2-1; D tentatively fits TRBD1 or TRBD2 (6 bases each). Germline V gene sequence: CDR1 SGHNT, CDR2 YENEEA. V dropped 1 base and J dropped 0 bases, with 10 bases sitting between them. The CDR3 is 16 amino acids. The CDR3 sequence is CASSLVGGGSYNEQFF. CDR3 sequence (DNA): TGTGCCAGCAGCTTAGTCGGGGGCGGCTCCTACAATGAGCAGTTCTTC.